What follows describes a single T cell receptor beta chain. Its antigen is not identified. Sequencing was performed with immunoSEQ multiplex PCR; in TCRdb, only in-frame clones are kept and a portion is missing. Seen here are about 150,000 clones, roughly 85% observed once, and the top ten hold 7.9%. These data come from a study of T cell responses to AZD1222 COVID-19 vaccine. General study results and limits: White British ancestry dominated among donors, who included more females, and clonal diversity was possibly underestimated. Repertoires in all cases were sampled only once the peak T cell response had passed. Only a handful of individuals given AZD1222 were seropositive at baseline. CD4 TCRs covered the whole spike, strongest at regions 160-218 and 743-854.

Deletions cut 10 bases from V and 0 bases from J, with 13 bases between. The CDR3 totals 14 residues. Per the germline V gene, CDR1 is MGHDK and CDR2 is SYGVNS. Sequencing used peripheral blood, obtained 28 days after the second dose of the MenACWY control vaccine. The chain links TRBV25-1 to TRBJ1-3; D may be TRBD1 (6 bases). This receptor was taken from an adult who received the MenACWY meningococcal vaccine as a control. The CDR3 loop reads CATQDSLSGNTIYF. As DNA, the CDR3 is TGTGCCACCCAGGACAGTCTCTCTGGAAACACCATATATTTT.